The 19 T cell receptor beta chains below all came from one sample that was sequenced in a study of PD-L1 blockade in urothelial cancer. Data came from immunoSEQ multiplex PCR; TCRdb stores just in-frame clones and leaves some out. In the table there are over 25,000 clones, 79% of which are singletons. Documented time point: peripheral blood 6 weeks after treatment start. Source: PBMCs, taken around atezolizumab (anti-PD-L1) treatment. All receptors come from a man in his 70s with urothelial cancer.

This rearrangement joins TRBV29-1 to TRBJ2-1; 13 nucleotides line up with TRBD2. From germline, CDR1 is SQVTM and CDR2 ANQGSEA. V lost 7 bases and J lost 1; bases outside the gene matches: 13. This CDR3 has 18 residues. CDR3 bases: TGCAGCGCTACTTCTCCCTCGGGACTAGCGGGATCCTACAATGAGCAGTTCTTC. This sequence encodes CSATSPSGLAGSYNEQFF.

The chain is built from TRBV30 and TRBJ2-7; 12 nucleotides agree with TRBD1. The CDR3 is made up of 15 amino acids. The V segment lost 0 bases and the J segment 2 bases; nucleotides outside the gene matches: 2. CDR1 is GTSNPN, CDR2 SVGIG, per germline (reference sequence). CDR3 region: CAWSVGTGGPYEQYF. CDR3 in DNA: TGTGCCTGGAGTGTTGGGACAGGGGGCCCCTACGAGCAGTACTTC.

V and J are TRBV7-2 and TRBJ2-7; possibly TRBD2 for D (5 bases). CDR3 length equals 14 residues. Germline V CDR1 and CDR2: SGHTA, FQGNSA. Between the trimmed V and J ends, which lost 1 base and 3 bases, there was a span of 10 bases. CDR3 nucleotides: TGTGCCAGCAGCTTAGGAGGGAGAAACTACGAGCAGTACTTC. This gives the protein CASSLGGRNYEQYF.

The gene calls are TRBV5-1 and TRBJ2-7; no clear D gene. Germline-derived CDR1 and CDR2 are SGHRS and YFSETQ. This CDR3 contains 13 residues. The V gene lost 2 bases and the J gene lost 2 bases, with 8 bases spanning the gap. The CDR3 sequence: CASSLPGAYEQYF. For the CDR3, the DNA is TGCGCCAGCAGCTTACCGGGTGCCTACGAGCAGTACTTC.

The chain is built from TRBV7-2 and TRBJ2-5; D is possibly TRBD1 (5 bases). The CDR3 has 13 residues. Trimming took off 8 bases at V and 5 bases at J, with 15 bases between the two ends. Germline V gene sequence: CDR1 SGHTA, CDR2 FQGNSA. CDR3 coding DNA: TGTGCCAGCGGCCAGGGTGCCGGCGAGACCCAGTACTTC. Amino acid sequence: CASGQGAGETQYF.

This clone is a singleton in its sample. The rearrangement joins TRBV5-4 to TRBJ2-3, with D possibly TRBD2 on 5 matching bases. CDR3 length: 15 residues. CDR1 and CDR2 (germline): SGHNT, YYREEE (reference sequence). V gave up 3 bases and J gave up 5 bases, with 16 bases separating them. CDR3 protein: CASSSPRGPGDTQYF. Here the CDR3 DNA reads TGTGCCAGCAGCTCCCCGCGCGGGCCCGGAGATACGCAGTATTTT. The variable domain in full, completed from reference TRBV5-4 and TRBJ2-3, reads ETGVTQSPTHLIKTRGQQVTLRCSSQSGHNTVSWYQQALGQGPQFIFQYYREEENGRGNFPPRFSGLQFPNYSSELNVNALELDDSALYLCASSSPRGPGDTQYFGPGTRLTVL.

This clone occurred once. The CDR3 loop reads CASSLMGGSYNEQFF. CDR3 coding DNA: TGCGCCAGCAGCTTGATGGGGGGGTCTTACAATGAGCAGTTCTTC. The chain links TRBV5-1 to TRBJ2-1; 7 nucleotides align to TRBD2. V trimming: 1 base; J trimming: 4 bases; junction bases outside the gene matches: 5. The CDR3 has 15 amino acids. Germline CDR1 and CDR2: SGHRS and YFSETQ.

CDR3 nucleotides: TGTGCCAGCTCGTCGACAGGGTCGGGGGCTTTCTTT. Protein product: CASSSTGSGAFF. The chain recombines TRBV18 with TRBJ1-1; 7 bases are a match to TRBD1. Germline V CDR1 and CDR2: KGHSH, LQKENI. J was trimmed by 11 bases and V by 6 bases; bases with no gene match: 9. The CDR3 runs 12 residues.

This chain uses TRBV4-2 with TRBJ1-1, with D unclear. The CDR3 is 16 amino acids. CDR1 and CDR2 (germline): LGHNA, YNFKEQ. The V and J ends lost 0 bases and 3 bases respectively, with 14 bases between them. Here the CDR3 reads CASSQEGGNSYTEAFF. The CDR3 DNA is TGTGCCAGCAGCCAAGAAGGAGGGAACAGCTACACTGAAGCTTTCTTT.

The chain employs TRBV20-1 and TRBJ1-1, with D possibly TRBD1 on 6 matching bases. The CDR3 loop spans 11 amino acids. The V end was cut by 2 bases, the J end by 8 bases, with 9 bases between. The V gene's germline CDR1 is DFQATT and CDR2 SNEGSKA (reference sequence). The CDR3 nucleotides are TGCAGTGCTAGACCCGGGACAGAAGCTTTCTTT. Translating gives CSARPGTEAFF.

This clone was counted once. The gene calls are TRBV6-5 and TRBJ1-1, with 7 bases aligning to TRBD1. Germline V gene sequence: CDR1 MNHEY, CDR2 SVGAGI. The CDR3 is made up of 15 amino acids. V was clipped by 4 bases and J by 8 bases; unmatched bases: 13. DNA for the CDR3: TGTGCCAGCAGTTCAGTTCAATTCGGACAGGCGGAAGCTTTCTTT. Translating it yields CASSSVQFGQAEAFF.

The rearrangement joins TRBV9 to TRBJ1-1; weak D call: TRBD1 (6 bases). The germline V and J ends were trimmed by 0 bases and 1 base, with 13 bases remaining between them. CDR3 size: 16 residues. Germline V gene data show CDR1 as SGDLS and CDR2 as YYNGEE. The CDR3 loop reads CASSVATDRWNTEAFF. The CDR3 bases are TGTGCCAGCAGCGTAGCTACCGACAGGTGGAACACTGAAGCTTTCTTT.

The rearrangement uses TRBV11-3 and TRBJ2-3; 10 bases are shared with TRBD1. Losses at the gene ends were 5 bases for V and 2 bases for J; bases not matched to a gene: 7. The germline V gene encodes CDR1 SGHNT and CDR2 YENEEA. This CDR3 contains 16 residues. The DNA for the CDR3 is TGTGCCAGCAGCATGGGGACAGGGGCCTACACAGATACGCAGTATTTT. Residues: CASSMGTGAYTDTQYF.

V and J are TRBV19 and TRBJ2-3; a weak D match, TRBD1 (7 bases). V lost 7 bases and J lost 1, with 15 bases in between. CDR1 and CDR2 from the germline V gene are LNHDA and SQIVND (reference sequence). CDR3 length: 15 residues. CDR3 in amino acids: CASTSGGTGTDTQYF. The CDR3 bases are TGTGCCAGTACCTCAGGCGGGACAGGCACAGATACGCAGTATTTT.

V and J are TRBV4-1 and TRBJ1-6; D is uncertain. Trimming stripped 1 base from V and 7 bases from J, with 8 bases between. The CDR3 sequence is 14 residues long. Germline V lookup: CDR1 MGHRA, CDR2 YSYEKL. The CDR3 sequence: CASSQGVANSPLHF. Written as DNA, the CDR3 is TGCGCCAGCAGCCAAGGGGTAGCCAATTCACCCCTCCACTTT.

The CDR3: CASSPGRAETQYF. The CDR3, as DNA: TGTGCCAGCTCACCTGGCAGGGCAGAGACCCAGTACTTC. The chain recombines TRBV18 with TRBJ2-5; tentative D call: TRBD1 (5 bases). The germline V gene has CDR1 KGHSH and CDR2 LQKENI. With 3 bases removed from V and 4 bases from J, the gap between germline ends came to 9 bases. The CDR3 totals 13 residues.

The rearrangement joins TRBV5-1 to TRBJ2-1, with 8 bases fitting TRBD2. The J segment lost 4 bases and the V segment lost 0 bases, leaving 3 bases of the junction unmatched. The CDR3 is 15 residues long. Germline V gene sequence: CDR1 SGHRS, CDR2 YFSETQ. The CDR3 coding sequence is TGCGCCAGCAGCTTGGCCACGGGGGGGTACAATGAGCAGTTCTTC. This encodes CASSLATGGYNEQFF. The full variable domain, rest sourced from reference TRBV5-1 and TRBJ2-1, is KAGVTQTPRYLIKTRGQQVTLSCSPISGHRSVSWYQQTPGQGLQFLFEYFSETQRNKGNFPGRFSGRQFSNSRSEMNVSTLELGDSALYLCASSLATGGYNEQFFGPGTRLTVL.

This clone was counted between two and nine times. The CDR3 is CASSPPGQGVHTF. The CDR3 DNA is TGCGCCAGCAGCCCACCGGGACAGGGAGTTCACACCTTC. The rearrangement uses TRBV5-1 and TRBJ1-2, with TRBD1 identical over 9 bases. This CDR3 comprises 13 residues. The V gene end was trimmed by 4 bases and the J gene end by 12 bases; junction bases not matched to a gene: 10. CDR1 is SGHRS, CDR2 YFSETQ, per germline.

On this clone: This may stem from a read error, because a much larger clone lies one nucleotide away. Other DNA sequences in the same sample also yield this CDR3. J is TRBJ1-5 and V is TRBV15; D gene unclear. CDR1 LNHNV and CDR2 YYDKDF come from the germline V gene (reference sequence). This CDR3 spans 13 amino acids. CDR3 nucleotides: TGCGCCACCAGCAGAGGAGGGAATCAGCCCCAGCATTTT. Its protein product is CATSRGGNQPQHF.